This is a list of T cell receptor beta chains from one sample in a study of T cell responses to AZD1222 COVID-19 vaccine. Clones were sequenced by immunoSEQ multiplex PCR, and TCRdb holds only the in-frame ones, with some missing. The table has 150,000 or so clones, roughly 91% seen once. The specimen was peripheral blood, collected on day 0 of AZD1222 vaccination. These receptors were obtained from an adult in good health. Each CDR3 is given with its conserved first and last residue. Each record gives: CDR3 protein, V gene.

CDR3aa: CASSESRGKATEAFF; v_gene: TRBV25-1
CDR3aa: CASSPGALFGQPQHF; v_gene: TRBV6-5
CDR3aa: CASSALGSGGLDTQYF; v_gene: TRBV9
CDR3aa: CASSPSRGRLNEKLFF; v_gene: TRBV18
CDR3aa: CASSSLGGGINEQFF; v_gene: TRBV7-3
CDR3aa: CASRTWGSGANVLTF; v_gene: TRBV11-2
CDR3aa: CASSPPTVYGYTF; v_gene: TRBV12-3/TRBV12-4
CDR3aa: CATSRGKGPQPQHF; v_gene: TRBV15
CDR3aa: CASSQPRDSVSNQPQHF; v_gene: TRBV4-1
CDR3aa: CASSLVWGSTDTQYF; v_gene: TRBV5-1
CDR3aa: CSVGGRVRGANVLTF; v_gene: TRBV29-1
CDR3aa: CASNRADSNSPLHF; v_gene: TRBV6-5
CDR3aa: CASSFKSNQPQHF; v_gene: TRBV27
CDR3aa: CASSRLGGNTEAFF; v_gene: TRBV3-1/TRBV3-2
CDR3aa: CASSLGGTYEQYF; v_gene: TRBV7-8
CDR3aa: CASSIWGTGTNTEAFF; v_gene: TRBV19
CDR3aa: CASSPRTSGGISSYNEQFF; v_gene: TRBV7-2
CDR3aa: CASSDQPGRPQHF; v_gene: TRBV2
CDR3aa: CASSGRRNEKLFF; v_gene: TRBV11-2
CDR3aa: CASSPGGGGAYNEQFF; v_gene: TRBV5-4